Listed below are T cell receptor beta chains from one sample, sequenced in a study of cytomegalovirus exposure and HLA in healthy donors. The repertoire was sequenced with immunoSEQ multiplex PCR; TCRdb's copy has only in-frame clones and lacks some. The table lists about 130,000 clones, approximately 89% of them singletons. The sample taken for sequencing was PBMCs. All receptors derive from a woman aged 18-29 years in good health and CMV-seronegative. Both conserved end residues are part of each CDR3. D genes are given only for firm matches. Clone size appears in some rows only: once, few, many, or a class for an expanded clone.

-	TRBD2	TRBJ2-1	TRBV19	TGTGCCAGTAGTATACGGGGGGGCGGAGGGTCCTACAATGAGCAGTTCTTC	CASSIRGGGGSYNEQFF
-	TRBD1	TRBJ2-1	TRBV27	TGTGCCAGCAGTTTACTGGGGACAGGGGCATACAATGAGCAGTTCTTC	CASSLLGTGAYNEQFF
-	-	TRBJ1-6	TRBV7-9	TGTGCCAGCAGCTTAGGTGGTATTAGTTTTCATAATTCACCCCTCCACTTT	CASSLGGISFHNSPLHF
-	-	TRBJ1-2	TRBV21-1	TGTGCCAGCAGCAAAGCGGCCCAGGATAACTATGGCTACACCTTC	CASSKAAQDNYGYTF
-	-	TRBJ2-1	TRBV5-4	TGTGCCAGCAGCGAGCAGGCCGGCTATGAGCAGTTCTTC	CASSEQAGYEQFF
once	-	TRBJ1-3	TRBV10-3	TGTGCCATCGCGGGGGCCCGGGACACCTCTGGAAACACCATATATTTT	CAIAGARDTSGNTIYF
-	-	TRBJ2-5	TRBV10-3	TGTGCCATCAGTGAGTCGTGGGGCGGAACTGGGGCCCAGTACTTC	CAISESWGGTGAQYF
-	TRBD1	TRBJ1-5	TRBV27	TGTGCCAGCAGGCCATCGACAGGGGGCAGCCAGCCCCAGCATTTT	CASRPSTGGSQPQHF
-	-	TRBJ1-2	TRBV29-1	TGCAGCGCCGGGACTCCTTTGGACTATGGCTACACCTTC	CSAGTPLDYGYTF
-	-	TRBJ1-5	TRBV7-6	TGTGCCAGCAGCCCAGGACTCCGCAATCAGCCCCAGCATTTT	CASSPGLRNQPQHF
-	TRBD1	TRBJ1-2	TRBV5-4	TGTGCCAGCAGCCAGGGACAGGGGCCCCCTAACTATGGCTACACCTTC	CASSQGQGPPNYGYTF
-	TRBD1	TRBJ1-6	TRBV6-1	TGTGCCAGCAGCCCGGACAGGGGGGGTTCACCCCTCCACTTT	CASSPDRGGSPLHF
-	TRBD1	TRBJ1-2	TRBV6-1	TGTGCCAGCAGTGATGGGGGTAGAGGACAGGACTATGGCTACACCTTC	CASSDGGRGQDYGYTF
-	-	TRBJ2-5	TRBV2	TGTGCCAGCAGTGAGAATAGCGGCATTCTTAGGGCCCAGTACTTC	CASSENSGILRAQYF
-	-	TRBJ1-1	TRBV6-6	TGTGCCAGCAGTTACTCGAGAGGGATGAACACTGAAGCTTTCTTT	CASSYSRGMNTEAFF
-	-	TRBJ1-4	TRBV5-5	TGTGCCAGCAGCTTGGGCCGGACTCAGGCTAATGAAAAACTGTTTTTT	CASSLGRTQANEKLFF
once	TRBD2	TRBJ2-5	TRBV6-6	TGTGCCAGCAGTTACGGTCGGGGGGAAAGGGCCCAGTACTTC	CASSYGRGERAQYF
-	-	TRBJ1-1	TRBV10-1	TGCGCCAGCAGTGAGTCGGGAGACTTGAACACTGAAGCTTTCTTT	CASSESGDLNTEAFF
-	TRBD1	TRBJ2-2	TRBV5-1	TGCGCCAGCAGCTTGCCCTCAGGGGGCACCGGGGAGCTGTTTTTT	CASSLPSGGTGELFF
-	-	TRBJ1-1	TRBV27	TGTGCCAGCACTAAAAGCATAGCCGCGGGGGGCACTGAAGCTTTCTTT	CASTKSIAAGGTEAFF
-	TRBD1	TRBJ1-5	TRBV28	TGTGCCAGCAGTGGGGGACAGTTTAATCAGCCCCAGCATTTT	CASSGGQFNQPQHF
-	-	TRBJ1-1	TRBV6-4	TGTGCCAGCAGTGCCCAGGGAGGGGAGTACACTGAAGCTTTCTTT	CASSAQGGEYTEAFF
-	-	TRBJ1-5	TRBV19	TGTGCCAGTAACCAGGGTTGGGGCTATAGCAATCAGCCCCAGCATTTT	CASNQGWGYSNQPQHF
-	-	TRBJ2-5	TRBV7-2	TGTGCCAGCAGCTTAATCCAGCAACCAGACGGGGAGACCCAGTACTTC	CASSLIQQPDGETQYF
few	-	TRBJ1-1	TRBV7-9	TGTGCCAGCAGCTTACTTATGAACACTGAAGCTTTCTTT	CASSLLMNTEAFF
-	-	TRBJ2-7	TRBV11-2	TGTGCCAGCAGCCAAACTAGCTACGAGCAGTACTTC	CASSQTSYEQYF
-	-	TRBJ2-6	TRBV7-2	TGTGCCAGCAGCTTAGAAGTCAGGCAATCTGGGGCCAACGTCCTGACTTTC	CASSLEVRQSGANVLTF